This section outlines one TCR beta chain sequence together with its context. Germline V gene sequence: CDR1 LNHNV, CDR2 YYDKDF (reference sequence). V lost 4 bases to trimming and J lost 3 bases, with 7 bases between them. There are 12 residues in the CDR3. The source of the sample is a study of blood T cell repertoires in COVID-19. Study at large: Donors in the United States, Italy and Spain gave samples during acute or convalescent COVID-19. PBMCs, B-cell-depleted T cells, or T cells were the source of the cDNA or gDNA that made up the material.

Study processing details: How many nucleated cells were present was estimated from reference gene primer amplification. Sequencing was performed with immunoSEQ multiplex PCR; in TCRdb, only in-frame clones are kept and a portion is missing. The DNA was the basis for D and trimming; V, J and clone size are from that table. This sample has under 350,000 clones; 85% occur once, and the top ten carry about 14%. This chain connects TRBV15 to TRBJ2-7, with D possibly matching TRBD2 (6 bases). The specimen sequenced was peripheral blood. The receptor was isolated from a human donor in a cohort sampled during active COVID-19. The CDR3 is CATSKGGYEQYF. The CDR3 nucleotides are TGTGCCACCAGCAAGGGAGGCTACGAGCAGTACTTC.